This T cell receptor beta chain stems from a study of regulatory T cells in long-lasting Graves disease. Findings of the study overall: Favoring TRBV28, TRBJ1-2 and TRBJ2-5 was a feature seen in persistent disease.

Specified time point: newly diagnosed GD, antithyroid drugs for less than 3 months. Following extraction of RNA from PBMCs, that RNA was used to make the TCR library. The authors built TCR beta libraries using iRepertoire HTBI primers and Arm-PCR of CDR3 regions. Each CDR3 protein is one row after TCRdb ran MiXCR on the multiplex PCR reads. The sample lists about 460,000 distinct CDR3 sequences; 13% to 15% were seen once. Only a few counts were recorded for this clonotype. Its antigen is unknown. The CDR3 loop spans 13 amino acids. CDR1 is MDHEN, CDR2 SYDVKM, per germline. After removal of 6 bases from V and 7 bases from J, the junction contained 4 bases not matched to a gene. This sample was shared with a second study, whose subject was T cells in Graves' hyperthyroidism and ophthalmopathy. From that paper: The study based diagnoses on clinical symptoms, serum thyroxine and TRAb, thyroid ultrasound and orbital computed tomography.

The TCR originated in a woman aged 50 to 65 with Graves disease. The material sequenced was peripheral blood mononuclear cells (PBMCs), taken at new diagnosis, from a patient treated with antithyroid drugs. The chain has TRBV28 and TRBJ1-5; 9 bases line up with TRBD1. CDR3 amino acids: CASRLQGAQPQHF. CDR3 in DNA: TGTGCCAGCAGACTACAGGGGGCACAGCCCCAGCATTTT.